This T cell receptor (beta chain) was identified during a study of cytomegalovirus exposure and HLA in healthy donors. The CDR3 extends over 14 amino acids. V gave up 6 bases and J gave up 6 bases; unmatched junction bases: 8. CDR1 and CDR2 from the germline V gene are MRHNA and SNTAGT. As to this clone: As yet, its antigen is unknown.

Findings of the study overall: It was approximately 160 TCR beta chains that were listed as cytomegalovirus-associated. The classifier was said to identify cytomegalovirus status with high specificity and sensitivity. Among TCR sequences, most were rare, though some public TCRs appeared in many donors. Subsequent analysis revealed that first-cohort TCR clusters tended to co-occur in the 120 or so validation repertoires.

TCRdb's copy holds only in-frame clones and misses some; the assay was immunoSEQ multiplex PCR. The sample contains 55,000 to 65,000 clones, over 75% of which appear only once. This TCR was sampled from a man aged 18 to 30 in good health and CMV-seronegative. This chain links TRBV6-4 with TRBJ1-5; 7 bases align to TRBD1. Sequencing was carried out using PBMCs. The CDR3 nucleotides read TGTGCCAGCAGCCCGGGACAGACGACTCAGCCCCAGCATTTT. It specifies CASSPGQTTQPQHF.